Listed below are T cell receptor beta chains from one sample, sequenced in a study of blood T cell repertoires in COVID-19. The assay was immunoSEQ multiplex PCR, and TCRdb's table has in-frame clones only and misses some. This sample yields some 200,000 clones, of which roughly 84% are seen a single time; about a sixth belongs to the top ten. Source material: peripheral blood. The receptors were sampled from a woman older than 75 with active or convalescent COVID-19. Both conserved end residues are part of each CDR3. The D gene is left open where the match is weak. The size field is filled for only some rows; it gives once, few, many or a size class.

CDR3nt: TGTGCCACCCTAGTTGGGGACTCGACGGGGGGACTCTATGGCTACACCTTC
CDR3aa: CATLVGDSTGGLYGYTF
abundance: few
d_gene: -
j_gene: TRBJ1-2
v_gene: TRBV19

CDR3nt: TGTGCCAGCAGCTTAGGGGGCGAGACTTACTCCCACAATGAGCAGTTCTTC
CDR3aa: CASSLGGETYSHNEQFF
abundance: -
d_gene: -
j_gene: TRBJ2-1
v_gene: TRBV7-9

CDR3nt: TGTGCCAGCAGCTTAGCAGGGAGGGTCACTGAAGCTTTCTTT
CDR3aa: CASSLAGRVTEAFF
abundance: few
d_gene: -
j_gene: TRBJ1-1
v_gene: TRBV7-9

CDR3nt: TGTGCCAGCAGTCCAACAAACTCTGGAAACACCATATATTTT
CDR3aa: CASSPTNSGNTIYF
abundance: few
d_gene: -
j_gene: TRBJ1-3
v_gene: TRBV6-5

CDR3nt: TGTGCCAGCAGCTCAGGGATATGGAACACTGAAGCTTTCTTT
CDR3aa: CASSSGIWNTEAFF
abundance: once
d_gene: -
j_gene: TRBJ1-1
v_gene: TRBV11-3

CDR3nt: TGTGCCAGCAGTGAGGAGACAGGGGATCAGCCCCAGCATTTT
CDR3aa: CASSEETGDQPQHF
abundance: -
d_gene: TRBD1
j_gene: TRBJ1-5
v_gene: TRBV2

CDR3nt: TGCGCCAGCAGCTTGCAGTCGGAGATCAGCTACGAGCAGTACTTC
CDR3aa: CASSLQSEISYEQYF
abundance: -
d_gene: -
j_gene: TRBJ2-7
v_gene: TRBV5-1

CDR3nt: TGTGCCAGCAGCTTAGCGGGGCTCACAGGGGGTAATTCACCCCTCCACTTT
CDR3aa: CASSLAGLTGGNSPLHF
abundance: -
d_gene: TRBD1
j_gene: TRBJ1-6
v_gene: TRBV7-2

CDR3nt: TGCGCCAGCAGCTTGGGACAGTCGAGGGGCTACACCTTC
CDR3aa: CASSLGQSRGYTF
abundance: -
d_gene: -
j_gene: TRBJ1-2
v_gene: TRBV5-1

CDR3nt: TGTGCCAGCAGTCCCCAGGGGTACTATGGCTACACCTTC
CDR3aa: CASSPQGYYGYTF
abundance: -
d_gene: -
j_gene: TRBJ1-2
v_gene: TRBV27

CDR3nt: TGTGCCAGCAGCCAAGACCACCAGGCAGACCTCTATGGCTACACCTTC
CDR3aa: CASSQDHQADLYGYTF
abundance: -
d_gene: -
j_gene: TRBJ1-2
v_gene: TRBV4-2

CDR3nt: TGTGCCAGCAGCGCCGGACTAGCGGGGGGACAAGAGACCCAGTACTTC
CDR3aa: CASSAGLAGGQETQYF
abundance: -
d_gene: TRBD2
j_gene: TRBJ2-5
v_gene: TRBV9

CDR3nt: TGTGCCAGCAGCCCCTCCTCGACAGATACGCAGTATTTT
CDR3aa: CASSPSSTDTQYF
abundance: -
d_gene: -
j_gene: TRBJ2-3
v_gene: TRBV28

CDR3nt: TGTGCCAGCAGCCAAAAACTAGGTGGCTACACCTTC
CDR3aa: CASSQKLGGYTF
abundance: -
d_gene: -
j_gene: TRBJ1-2
v_gene: TRBV3-1/TRBV3-2

CDR3nt: TGTGCCAGCAGCCCGAGGGTGGTAGGAGGGCCCGGGGAGCTGTTTTTT
CDR3aa: CASSPRVVGGPGELFF
abundance: few
d_gene: -
j_gene: TRBJ2-2
v_gene: TRBV5-5

CDR3nt: TGTGCCAGCAGCTTAACTCGGGAGGGTAACAATGAGCAGTTCTTC
CDR3aa: CASSLTREGNNEQFF
abundance: -
d_gene: TRBD2
j_gene: TRBJ2-1
v_gene: TRBV7-3

CDR3nt: TGTGCCAGCAGCGGGTGGACAGGGTTCGTGGGGCAGTATTTT
CDR3aa: CASSGWTGFVGQYF
abundance: -
d_gene: TRBD1
j_gene: TRBJ2-3
v_gene: TRBV9

CDR3nt: TGTGCCAGCAGTTACAGACAGGGGGCCGGCACTGAAGCTTTCTTT
CDR3aa: CASSYRQGAGTEAFF
abundance: once
d_gene: TRBD1
j_gene: TRBJ1-1
v_gene: TRBV6-5

CDR3nt: TGTGCCAGCAGCCAAGTTGGAGGAGACACTGAAGCTTTCTTT
CDR3aa: CASSQVGGDTEAFF
abundance: -
d_gene: -
j_gene: TRBJ1-1
v_gene: TRBV3-1/TRBV3-2

CDR3nt: TGTGCCAGCAGCTTCGGACAGCCTAACTATGGCTACACCTTC
CDR3aa: CASSFGQPNYGYTF
abundance: -
d_gene: -
j_gene: TRBJ1-2
v_gene: TRBV11-3

CDR3nt: TGTGCCAGTAGTATAGGGGGCATATACAATGAGCAGTTCTTC
CDR3aa: CASSIGGIYNEQFF
abundance: -
d_gene: -
j_gene: TRBJ2-1
v_gene: TRBV19

CDR3nt: TGCAGCGTTGAACGCGGAAGCACAGATACGCAGTATTTT
CDR3aa: CSVERGSTDTQYF
abundance: -
d_gene: -
j_gene: TRBJ2-3
v_gene: TRBV29-1

CDR3nt: TGTGCCAGCTCACCGGGACTGTACTCCTACAATGAGCAGTTCTTC
CDR3aa: CASSPGLYSYNEQFF
abundance: once
d_gene: -
j_gene: TRBJ2-1
v_gene: TRBV18

CDR3nt: TGTGCCAGTAGCGGACAGGGGGACGAAAAACTGTTTTTT
CDR3aa: CASSGQGDEKLFF
abundance: -
d_gene: TRBD1
j_gene: TRBJ1-4
v_gene: TRBV19

CDR3nt: TGTGCCAGCAGCCCAGGACACAACTCCTACAATGAGCAGTTCTTC
CDR3aa: CASSPGHNSYNEQFF
abundance: -
d_gene: -
j_gene: TRBJ2-1
v_gene: TRBV7-3

CDR3nt: TGTGCCAGCAGCCAAGATCGGTGGGAAGGAGGCGGGGAGCTGTTTTTT
CDR3aa: CASSQDRWEGGGELFF
abundance: -
d_gene: -
j_gene: TRBJ2-2
v_gene: TRBV14

CDR3nt: TGTGCCAGCACCCTTAAAGGCAGCGGGGGGGACTTCAATGAGCAGTTCTTC
CDR3aa: CASTLKGSGGDFNEQFF
abundance: once
d_gene: TRBD2
j_gene: TRBJ2-1
v_gene: TRBV27

CDR3nt: TGTGCCAGCAGCTCGATCCCCCTAGCGGGAGTGTACACCGGGGAGCTGTTTTTT
CDR3aa: CASSSIPLAGVYTGELFF
abundance: -
d_gene: TRBD2
j_gene: TRBJ2-2
v_gene: TRBV7-2

CDR3nt: TGTGCCATCAGTGCCTCCGGTCCTGCTGGCTCCTATAATTCACCCCTCCACTTT
CDR3aa: CAISASGPAGSYNSPLHF
abundance: -
d_gene: -
j_gene: TRBJ1-6
v_gene: TRBV10-3

CDR3nt: TGTGCCAGCAGCTCCGCCCCGGGACACGGATATTCACCCCTCCACTTT
CDR3aa: CASSSAPGHGYSPLHF
abundance: -
d_gene: -
j_gene: TRBJ1-6
v_gene: TRBV11-3

CDR3nt: TGTGCCAGCAGTGCTGGGACAGCAAATCAGCCCCAGCATTTT
CDR3aa: CASSAGTANQPQHF
abundance: -
d_gene: TRBD1
j_gene: TRBJ1-5
v_gene: TRBV2

CDR3nt: TGTGCCAGCAGCCAAGGCGTTGAGTACGAGCAGTACTTC
CDR3aa: CASSQGVEYEQYF
abundance: -
d_gene: -
j_gene: TRBJ2-7
v_gene: TRBV3-1/TRBV3-2

CDR3nt: TGTGCCAGCAGTTTAGAACAGGGGAGGTTGTACTTC
CDR3aa: CASSLEQGRLYF
abundance: -
d_gene: -
j_gene: TRBJ2-7
v_gene: TRBV28

CDR3nt: TGTGCCAGCGGCCATTTGAGGGAGCGGCGAGCTAGCACAGATACGCAGTATTTT
CDR3aa: CASGHLRERRASTDTQYF
abundance: -
d_gene: -
j_gene: TRBJ2-3
v_gene: TRBV21-1

CDR3nt: TGTGCCAGCAGCAAACCAGGGACAGGGGTTGAGCAGTTCTTC
CDR3aa: CASSKPGTGVEQFF
abundance: -
d_gene: TRBD1
j_gene: TRBJ2-1
v_gene: TRBV5-6

CDR3nt: TGTGCCAGCAGTTTGGCGGGGCCAGATACGCAGTATTTT
CDR3aa: CASSLAGPDTQYF
abundance: -
d_gene: -
j_gene: TRBJ2-3
v_gene: TRBV28

CDR3nt: TGTGCCAGCGGGGGGAGGGACGAGCAGTACTTC
CDR3aa: CASGGRDEQYF
abundance: once
d_gene: TRBD2
j_gene: TRBJ2-7
v_gene: TRBV6-5

CDR3nt: TGTGCCAGCTCCCCGGGACTAGACTACAATGAGCAGTTCTTC
CDR3aa: CASSPGLDYNEQFF
abundance: once
d_gene: TRBD2
j_gene: TRBJ2-1
v_gene: TRBV18

CDR3nt: TGTGCCAGCCAGGCTGCGGGGACCCAGTACTTC
CDR3aa: CASQAAGTQYF
abundance: -
d_gene: -
j_gene: TRBJ2-5
v_gene: TRBV3-1/TRBV3-2

CDR3nt: TGTGCTAGTGGTTTGGACGCCCCGGGGCAGTTCTTC
CDR3aa: CASGLDAPGQFF
abundance: -
d_gene: -
j_gene: TRBJ2-1
v_gene: TRBV12-5

CDR3nt: TGTGCCATCAGTGAGCCGGGACAGGGTTTCGCTGAGCAGTTCTTC
CDR3aa: CAISEPGQGFAEQFF
abundance: -
d_gene: TRBD1
j_gene: TRBJ2-1
v_gene: TRBV10-3

CDR3nt: TGTGCCAGCAGCTTGGGGGGGCTGAGCTCATACTTC
CDR3aa: CASSLGGLSSYF
abundance: -
d_gene: -
j_gene: TRBJ2-7
v_gene: TRBV5-6

CDR3nt: TGCGCCAGCAGCTTGTACTCTGGGGCCAACGTCCTGACTTTC
CDR3aa: CASSLYSGANVLTF
abundance: -
d_gene: -
j_gene: TRBJ2-6
v_gene: TRBV5-1

CDR3nt: TGTGCCAGTAGAGAAACATCTAACTATGGCTACACCTTC
CDR3aa: CASRETSNYGYTF
abundance: -
d_gene: -
j_gene: TRBJ1-2
v_gene: TRBV19

CDR3nt: TGTGCCAGCAGCGGAGATCCAGCGGCAAGCTCCTACAATGAGCAGTTCTTC
CDR3aa: CASSGDPAASSYNEQFF
abundance: -
d_gene: -
j_gene: TRBJ2-1
v_gene: TRBV9

CDR3nt: TGCGCCAGCAGCCTACAGGGGGCGGTCGACGAGCAGTACTTC
CDR3aa: CASSLQGAVDEQYF
abundance: -
d_gene: TRBD1
j_gene: TRBJ2-7
v_gene: TRBV5-1

CDR3nt: TGCGCCAGCAGTGCCGAACACAGGGTAGGCGCCGGGGAGCTGTTTTTT
CDR3aa: CASSAEHRVGAGELFF
abundance: few
d_gene: -
j_gene: TRBJ2-2
v_gene: TRBV10-1

CDR3nt: TGTGCCACCAAGGGGGATACAGATACGCAGTATTTT
CDR3aa: CATKGDTDTQYF
abundance: -
d_gene: -
j_gene: TRBJ2-3
v_gene: TRBV10-3

CDR3nt: TGCGCCAGCAGCTTGGTAAGACTAGCGAGCACCGGGGAGCTGTTTTTT
CDR3aa: CASSLVRLASTGELFF
abundance: -
d_gene: TRBD2
j_gene: TRBJ2-2
v_gene: TRBV5-1

CDR3nt: TGTGCCAGCAGCGAAGGACAGGGACCAAATCAGCCCCAGCATTTT
CDR3aa: CASSEGQGPNQPQHF
abundance: -
d_gene: TRBD1
j_gene: TRBJ1-5
v_gene: TRBV7-9

CDR3nt: TGTGCCAGCAGTTACAGGGGTTACAATGAGCAGTTCTTC
CDR3aa: CASSYRGYNEQFF
abundance: -
d_gene: TRBD1
j_gene: TRBJ2-1
v_gene: TRBV9